This T cell receptor beta chain comes out of a study of OX40 agonist ivuxolimab in advanced cancers. Across the study: Each dose-escalation patient presented with hepatocellular carcinoma, melanoma, renal cell or head and neck cancer. Patients achieving partial responses numbered three: one hepatocellular carcinoma case and two cutaneous melanoma cases. Regarding the study as a whole: At 0.1 to 3.0 mg/kg, clonal expansion of CD4+ and CD8+ blood T cells had occurred by week 6.

The CDR3 spans 12 residues. V was pared by 5 bases and J by 8 bases, with 10 bases between. The germline V gene encodes CDR1 LNHDA and CDR2 SQIVND (reference sequence). Only in-frame clones appear in the TCRdb table, and some are missing; sequencing was by immunoSEQ multiplex PCR. The sample has about 58,000 clones, over 80% seen once. This clone was found once. As yet, its antigen is unknown. The V and J genes are TRBV19 and TRBJ1-3, with D perhaps matching TRBD1 (5 bases). Source: CD4+ or CD8+ T cells sorted from blood, taken in a trial of the OX40 agonist ivuxolimab. The TCR comes from an adult with an advanced solid tumor such as melanoma, head and neck, liver or kidney cancer. The CDR3 sequence is CASSVREDTIYF. The CDR3 DNA follows: TGTGCCAGTAGTGTCAGGGAAGACACCATATATTTT.